This T cell receptor beta chain was identified during a study of T cells after somatic rescue of genetic block. TCRdb's copy holds only in-frame clones and misses some; the assay was immunoSEQ multiplex PCR. The sample consists of 110,000 or so clones, 75% to 95% of them appearing once. CDR1 is SGHAT, CDR2 FQDESV, per germline (reference sequence). Trimming stripped 3 bases from V and 3 bases from J, with 9 bases between. The CDR3 runs 15 residues. This TCR derives from a woman aged 18-29 years. Sequencing input: peripheral blood mononuclear cells (PBMCs). This chain links TRBV11-1 with TRBJ1-6, with D hard to call. CDR3 sequence (DNA): TGTGCCAGCAGCTTCGGTGGTAACTATAATTCACCCCTCCACTTT. This sequence encodes CASSFGGNYNSPLHF. The whole variable domain, filled in from reference TRBV11-1 and TRBJ1-6, reads EAEVAQSPRYKITEKSQAVAFWCDPISGHATLYWYRQILGQGPELLVQFQDESVVDDSQLPKDRFSAERLKGVDSTLKIQPAELGDSAMYLCASSFGGNYNSPLHFGNGTRLTVT.